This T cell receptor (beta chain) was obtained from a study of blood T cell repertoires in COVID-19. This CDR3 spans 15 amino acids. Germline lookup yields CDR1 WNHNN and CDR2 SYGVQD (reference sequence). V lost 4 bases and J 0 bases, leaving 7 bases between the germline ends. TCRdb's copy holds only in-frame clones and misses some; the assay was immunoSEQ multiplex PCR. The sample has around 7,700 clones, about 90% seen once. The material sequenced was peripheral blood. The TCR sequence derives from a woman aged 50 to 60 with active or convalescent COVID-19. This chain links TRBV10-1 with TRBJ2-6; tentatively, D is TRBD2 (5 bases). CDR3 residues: CASSAGVSGANVLTF. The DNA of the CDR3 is TGCGCCAGCAGTGCCGGGGTCTCTGGGGCCAACGTCCTGACTTTC.